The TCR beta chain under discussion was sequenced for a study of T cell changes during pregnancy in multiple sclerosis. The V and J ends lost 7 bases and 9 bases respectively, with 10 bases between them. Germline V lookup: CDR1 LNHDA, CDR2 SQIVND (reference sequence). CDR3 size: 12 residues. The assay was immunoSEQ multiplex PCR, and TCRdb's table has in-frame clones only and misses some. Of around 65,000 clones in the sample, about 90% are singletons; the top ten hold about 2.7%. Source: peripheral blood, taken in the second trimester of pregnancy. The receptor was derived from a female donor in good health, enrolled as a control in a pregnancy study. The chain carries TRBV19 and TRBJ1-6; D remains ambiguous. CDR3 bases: TGTGCCAGTAATCAGGCGCCTTCACCCCTCCACTTT. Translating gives CASNQAPSPLHF.